This TCR beta chain is from a study of cytomegalovirus exposure and HLA in healthy donors. Whole-study context: There were nearly 120 million unique TCR beta sequences, drawn from 180 million or so T cells, in an earlier analysis. Study findings and constraints: Later analysis indicated greater clonal expansion among HLA-associated TCR beta chains than among equally common other chains. The classifier reportedly diagnosed cytomegalovirus status with high sensitivity and specificity.

Remarks on this clone: Its antigen is undetermined.

The PCR contained 60 Vbeta and 13 Jbeta primers. Assay used: immunoSEQ multiplex PCR; TCRdb lists only in-frame clones, some missing. In all, the sample yields more than 95,000 clones. Germline CDR1 is MDHEN and CDR2 is SYDVKM. The CDR3 sequence is 15 residues long. Trimming removed 7 bases from V and 4 bases from J; junction bases left unmatched: 9. The source of this sequence is a man aged 35 to 55 in good health and CMV-seronegative. Source material: PBMCs. The genes are TRBV28 and TRBJ2-3; TRBD1 agrees at 9 bases. DNA of the CDR3: TGTGCCAGCATGGAAGACAGGGGGTTCCCAGATACGCAGTATTTT. It yields the protein CASMEDRGFPDTQYF.